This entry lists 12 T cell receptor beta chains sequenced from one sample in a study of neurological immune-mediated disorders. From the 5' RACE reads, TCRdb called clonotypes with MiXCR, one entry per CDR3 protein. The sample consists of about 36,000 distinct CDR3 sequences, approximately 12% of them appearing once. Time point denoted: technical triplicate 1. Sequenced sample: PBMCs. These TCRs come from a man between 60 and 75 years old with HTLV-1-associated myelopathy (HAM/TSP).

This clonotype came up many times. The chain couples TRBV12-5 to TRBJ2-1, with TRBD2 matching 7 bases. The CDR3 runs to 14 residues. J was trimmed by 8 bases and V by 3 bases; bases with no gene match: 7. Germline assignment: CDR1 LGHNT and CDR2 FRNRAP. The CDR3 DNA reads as TGTGCTAGTGGTTTTGGCGGGAGCGGCGATGAGCAGTTCTTC. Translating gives CASGFGGSGDEQFF.

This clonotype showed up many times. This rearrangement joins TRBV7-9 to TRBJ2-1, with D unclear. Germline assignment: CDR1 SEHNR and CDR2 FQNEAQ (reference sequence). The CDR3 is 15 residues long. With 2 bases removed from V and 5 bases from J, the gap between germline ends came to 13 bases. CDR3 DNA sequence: TGTGCCAGCAGCTTATCAGGACGCAACCACAATGAGCAGTTCTTC. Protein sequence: CASSLSGRNHNEQFF.

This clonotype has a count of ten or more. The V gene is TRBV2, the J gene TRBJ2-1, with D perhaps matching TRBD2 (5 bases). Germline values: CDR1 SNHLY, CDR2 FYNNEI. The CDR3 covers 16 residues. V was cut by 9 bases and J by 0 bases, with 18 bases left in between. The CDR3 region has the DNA TGTGCCAGTGAGGGTAAAACCGCGAGCTCCTACAATGAGCAGTTCTTC. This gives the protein CASEGKTASSYNEQFF.

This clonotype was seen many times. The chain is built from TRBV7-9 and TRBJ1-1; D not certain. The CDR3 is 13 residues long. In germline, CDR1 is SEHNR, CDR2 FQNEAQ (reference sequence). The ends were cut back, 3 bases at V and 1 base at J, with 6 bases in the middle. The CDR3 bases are TGTGCCAGCAGCTTTCCCAGGAACACTGAAGCTTTCTTT. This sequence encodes CASSFPRNTEAFF. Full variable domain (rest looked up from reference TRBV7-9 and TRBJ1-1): DTGVSQNPRHKITKRGQNVTFRCDPISEHNRLYWYRQTLGQGPEFLTYFQNEAQLEKSRLLSDRFSAERPKGSFSTLEIQRTEQGDSAMYLCASSFPRNTEAFFGQGTRLTVV.

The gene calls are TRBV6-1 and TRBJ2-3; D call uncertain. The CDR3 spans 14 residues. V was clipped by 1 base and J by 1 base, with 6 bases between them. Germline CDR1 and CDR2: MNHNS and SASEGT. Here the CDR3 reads CASSEGPRTDTQYF. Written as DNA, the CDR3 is TGTGCCAGCAGTGAAGGCCCACGCACAGATACGCAGTATTTT.

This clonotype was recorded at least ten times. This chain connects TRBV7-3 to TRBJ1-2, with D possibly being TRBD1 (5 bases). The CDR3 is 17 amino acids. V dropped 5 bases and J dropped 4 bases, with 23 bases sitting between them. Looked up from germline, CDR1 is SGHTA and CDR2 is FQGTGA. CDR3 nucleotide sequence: TGTGCCAGCAGCCTTACGACCTCCGGGGCAAGCAGCTATGGCTACACCTTC. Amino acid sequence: CASSLTTSGASSYGYTF.

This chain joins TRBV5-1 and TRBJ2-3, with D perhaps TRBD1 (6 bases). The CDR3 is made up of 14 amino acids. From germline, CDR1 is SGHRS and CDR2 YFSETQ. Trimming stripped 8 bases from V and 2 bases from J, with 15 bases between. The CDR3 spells CASTTGRITDTQYF. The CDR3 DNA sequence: TGCGCCAGTACAACAGGGCGGATCACAGATACGCAGTATTTT.

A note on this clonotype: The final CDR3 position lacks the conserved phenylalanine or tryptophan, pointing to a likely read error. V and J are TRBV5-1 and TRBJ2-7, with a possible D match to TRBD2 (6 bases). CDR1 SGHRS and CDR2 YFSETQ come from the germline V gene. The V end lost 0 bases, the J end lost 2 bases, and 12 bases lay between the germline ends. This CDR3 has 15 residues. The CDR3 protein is CASSLAGGTAYEQYL. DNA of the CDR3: TGCGCCAGCAGCTTGGCCGGAGGGACCGCCTACGAGCAGTACTTA.

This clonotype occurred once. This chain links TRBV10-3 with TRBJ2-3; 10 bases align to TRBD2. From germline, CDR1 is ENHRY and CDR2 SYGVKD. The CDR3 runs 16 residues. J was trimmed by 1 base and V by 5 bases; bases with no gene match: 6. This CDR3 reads CAISFGLAAGTDTQYF. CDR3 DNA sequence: TGTGCCATCAGTTTCGGACTAGCGGCAGGCACAGATACGCAGTATTTT.

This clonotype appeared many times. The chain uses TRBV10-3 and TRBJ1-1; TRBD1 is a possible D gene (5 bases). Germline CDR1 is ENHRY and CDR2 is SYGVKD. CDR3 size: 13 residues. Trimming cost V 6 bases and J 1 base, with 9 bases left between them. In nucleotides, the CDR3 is TGTGCCATCAGCCCCAGGGAGAACACTGAAGCTTTCTTT. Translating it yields CAISPRENTEAFF.

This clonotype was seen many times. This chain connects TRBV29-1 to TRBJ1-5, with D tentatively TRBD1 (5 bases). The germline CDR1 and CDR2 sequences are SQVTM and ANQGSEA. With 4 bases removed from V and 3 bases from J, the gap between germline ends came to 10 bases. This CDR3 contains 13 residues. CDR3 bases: TGCAGCGTTGGGGATGGGGCCAATCAGCCCCAGCATTTT. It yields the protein CSVGDGANQPQHF.

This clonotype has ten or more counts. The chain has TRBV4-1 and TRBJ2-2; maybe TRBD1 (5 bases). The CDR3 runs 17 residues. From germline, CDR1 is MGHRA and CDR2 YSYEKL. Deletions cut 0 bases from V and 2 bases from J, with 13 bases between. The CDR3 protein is CASSQDLTRVNTGELFF. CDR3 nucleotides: TGCGCCAGCAGCCAAGATCTAACCAGGGTAAACACCGGGGAGCTGTTTTTT.